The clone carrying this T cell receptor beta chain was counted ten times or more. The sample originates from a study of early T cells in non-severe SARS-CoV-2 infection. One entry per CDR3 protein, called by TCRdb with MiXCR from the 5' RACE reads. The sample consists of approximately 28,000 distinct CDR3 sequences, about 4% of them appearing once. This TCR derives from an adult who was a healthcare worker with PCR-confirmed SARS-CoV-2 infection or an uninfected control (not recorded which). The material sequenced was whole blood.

CDR3 nucleotides: TGTGCCAGCAGCCCAAATAAGGGGGATACGCAGTATTTT. As protein: CASSPNKGDTQYF. The V gene is TRBV7-2, the J gene TRBJ2-3; D might be TRBD1 (5 bases). Germline CDR1 is SGHTA and CDR2 is FQGNSA. The CDR3 spans 13 residues. Trimming removed 5 bases from V and 6 bases from J, with 12 bases in between.